This is a list of T cell receptor beta chains from one sample in a study of vaccination effects on CD4 cells after COVID-19. TCRdb's table, derived via immunoSEQ multiplex PCR, lists solely in-frame clones and lacks some. Here the sample spans about 24,000 clones, 81% being singletons. No cognate antigen is known for these TCRs. Sample: CD4+ T cells from PBMCs cultured with SARS-CoV-2 spike peptides, taken after COVID-19 vaccination. Receptors originate from a human donor who received a COVID-19 vaccine. Some clones in this sample may be carry-over from other donors' samples. The CDR3 runs from the conserved cysteine through the conserved F or W. Fields, in order: clone size, D gene, J gene, V gene, CDR3 DNA, CDR3 protein. D genes are given only for firm matches. Clone size is given for some rows only: seen once, a few or many times, or a class if the clone is expanded.

size: .; D: TRBD1; J: TRBJ1-2; V: TRBV28; DNA: TGTGCCAGCAGTTCGACAGGGGATCCGGGCCTCCTTGGCTACACCTTC; CDR3: CASSSTGDPGLLGYTF
size: medium-sized; D: TRBD2; J: TRBJ2-3; V: TRBV9; DNA: TGTGCCAGCAGCGTAGAGGGTCGGGGGGGCTCGGATACGCAGTATTTT; CDR3: CASSVEGRGGSDTQYF
size: .; D: .; J: TRBJ1-2; V: TRBV3-1/TRBV3-2; DNA: TGTGCCAGCAGCCAAGATCGTAGTGCAGGGCGAAGTCGTGCTAACTATGGCTACACCTTC; CDR3: CASSQDRSAGRSRANYGYTF
size: .; D: .; J: TRBJ1-1; V: TRBV5-1; DNA: TGCGCCAGCAGCTTGGATAGGGGCATGAACACTGAAGCTTTCTTT; CDR3: CASSLDRGMNTEAFF
size: .; D: .; J: TRBJ1-4; V: TRBV6-5; DNA: TGTGCCAGCAAGGGGCAGATTAATGAAAAACTGTTTTTT; CDR3: CASKGQINEKLFF
size: once; D: .; J: TRBJ1-5; V: TRBV30; DNA: TGTGCCTGGAGTGGGGGCCATAATCAGCCCCAGCATTTT; CDR3: CAWSGGHNQPQHF
size: .; D: .; J: TRBJ2-5; V: TRBV5-3; DNA: TGTGCCAGAAGCCTAAGACAGGAGAAAGAGACCCAGTACTTC; CDR3: CARSLRQEKETQYF
size: .; D: .; J: TRBJ1-2; V: TRBV7-9; DNA: TGTGCCAGCAGCACCACCCAGGGGAACTATGGCTACACCTTC; CDR3: CASSTTQGNYGYTF
size: once; D: .; J: TRBJ1-1; V: TRBV27; DNA: TGTGCCAGCAGCCGAAGAGGGGGGACTGAAGCTTTCTTT; CDR3: CASSRRGGTEAFF
size: .; D: .; J: TRBJ2-1; V: TRBV5-1; DNA: TGCGCCACCGCCTACTCCCTCCCCGGCTCCTACAATGAGCAGTTCTTC; CDR3: CATAYSLPGSYNEQFF
size: .; D: .; J: TRBJ1-5; V: TRBV2; DNA: TGTGCCAGCAGCGCGGGCGGGTGGAGTCAGCCCCAGCATTTT; CDR3: CASSAGGWSQPQHF
size: .; D: TRBD1; J: TRBJ1-1; V: TRBV2; DNA: TGTGCCAGCAGGATGACAGGGAATGCGGCTGAAGCTTTCTTT; CDR3: CASRMTGNAAEAFF
size: .; D: .; J: TRBJ1-1; V: TRBV30; DNA: TGTGCCCGTGAGGACAGCAGGAACACTGAAGCTTTCTTT; CDR3: CAREDSRNTEAFF
size: .; D: .; J: TRBJ2-3; V: TRBV18; DNA: TGTGCCAGCTCACCAATGAAGGGATCAGATACGCAGTATTTT; CDR3: CASSPMKGSDTQYF
size: few; D: TRBD1; J: TRBJ1-4; V: TRBV7-9; DNA: TGTGCCAGCAGCTTTCAGGGACAGGGGGCTTCTAATGAAAAACTGTTTTTT; CDR3: CASSFQGQGASNEKLFF
size: few; D: .; J: TRBJ2-5; V: TRBV19; DNA: TGTGCCAGTAGTACCAACCGGGACAAAGAGACCCAGTACTTC; CDR3: CASSTNRDKETQYF
size: .; D: .; J: TRBJ2-2; V: TRBV24-1; DNA: TGTGCCACCAGCGAAACCGGGACGAGAAACACCGGGGAGCTGTTTTTT; CDR3: CATSETGTRNTGELFF
size: .; D: .; J: TRBJ1-1; V: TRBV4-2; DNA: TGTGCCAGCTCTAGGACAGAGGACACTGAAGCTTTCTTT; CDR3: CASSRTEDTEAFF
size: .; D: .; J: TRBJ1-5; V: TRBV19; DNA: TGTGCCAGTAGTCTCGCGGGGGTTTATAGCAATCAGCCCCAGCATTTT; CDR3: CASSLAGVYSNQPQHF
size: .; D: .; J: TRBJ2-5; V: TRBV2; DNA: TGTGCCAGCAGGGGGCAGGTCCAAGAGACCCAGTACTTC; CDR3: CASRGQVQETQYF
size: .; D: TRBD1; J: TRBJ1-2; V: TRBV6-5; DNA: TGTGCCAGCAGTTACCTCGGACAGGGCTCTAACTATGGCTACACCTTC; CDR3: CASSYLGQGSNYGYTF
size: .; D: .; J: TRBJ2-1; V: TRBV15; DNA: TGTGCCACCAGCAGAGTGGGACGGTTGAATGAGCAGTTCTTC; CDR3: CATSRVGRLNEQFF
size: .; D: TRBD2; J: TRBJ2-6; V: TRBV30; DNA: TGTGCCTGGAGTAGGGAGCGGGGGGGCCGCGGGGCCAACGTCCTGACTTTC; CDR3: CAWSRERGGRGANVLTF
size: .; D: .; J: TRBJ2-5; V: TRBV5-1; DNA: TGCGCCAGCAGCCCGAGCCGGACAGAAGAGACCCAGTACTTC; CDR3: CASSPSRTEETQYF
size: .; D: TRBD2; J: TRBJ2-2; V: TRBV30; DNA: TGTGCCGGCTATGGACCTCGTCTAGCGGGGGGTGGCACCGGGGAGCTGTTTTTT; CDR3: CAGYGPRLAGGGTGELFF
size: .; D: .; J: TRBJ2-3; V: TRBV19; DNA: TGTGCCAGTAGTCCCCCCCCGGGCAGGCCCAGCCCAGATACGCAGTATTTT; CDR3: CASSPPPGRPSPDTQYF